The 7 T cell receptor beta chains below come from one sample, sequenced in a study of cytomegalovirus exposure and HLA in healthy donors. The PCR ran on 60 Vbeta and 13 Jbeta primers. TCRdb keeps only in-frame clones here, not all; method: immunoSEQ multiplex PCR. The profile covers about 160,000 clones, with 65% to 85% appearing a single time and around 4.1% taken by the ten largest. Sample: PBMCs. These receptors originate from a woman between 50 and 59 years old in good health and CMV-seropositive.

The rearrangement links TRBV18 to TRBJ2-1; perhaps TRBD2 as D (6 bases). V lost 3 bases to trimming and J lost 12 bases, with 12 bases between them. CDR1 is KGHSH and CDR2 is LQKENI in the germline V gene. This CDR3 is 12 amino acids long. The CDR3 DNA reads TGTGCCAGCTCACCGTCCGGGACTTCGCAGTTCTTC. Translated, it gives CASSPSGTSQFF.

The chain joins TRBV6-5 to TRBJ2-5; D is perhaps TRBD1 (5 bases). Trimming removed 5 bases at V and 2 bases at J, with 15 bases between. Germline lookup yields CDR1 MNHEY and CDR2 SVGAGI. The CDR3 loop spans 15 amino acids. CDR3 DNA: TGTGCCAGCAGTCCGCCCCAGGGCGGTCAAGAGACCCAGTACTTC. This sequence encodes CASSPPQGGQETQYF.

There are a few counts of this clone. This rearrangement joins TRBV2 to TRBJ2-7, with TRBD2 identical over 10 bases. The CDR3 has 15 residues. V lost 2 bases, J lost 4 bases, and 5 bases stayed unmatched. Germline values: CDR1 SNHLY, CDR2 FYNNEI. The CDR3 reads CASSEFSSGSYEQYF. Here the CDR3 DNA reads TGTGCCAGCAGTGAATTTTCTAGCGGGAGTTACGAGCAGTACTTC.

The gene calls are TRBV5-1 and TRBJ1-6, with 7 bases aligning to TRBD1. Germline CDR1 is SGHRS and CDR2 is YFSETQ. The CDR3 totals 18 residues. J lost 7 bases, V lost 4 bases, and 17 bases had no gene match. CDR3 DNA: TGCGCCAGCAGCCGCAAGGTGGGAGCGACAGGGTGGAATTCACCCCTCCACTTT. Translated, it gives CASSRKVGATGWNSPLHF.

This chain uses TRBV5-1 with TRBJ2-2; D not certain. Germline-derived CDR1 and CDR2 are SGHRS and YFSETQ. The CDR3 length is 15 residues. V was pared by 6 bases and J by 1 base, with 13 bases between. The CDR3 reads CASTMQLVNTGELFF. The CDR3 coding sequence is TGCGCCAGCACCATGCAGTTGGTGAACACCGGGGAGCTGTTTTTT.

The V gene is TRBV30, the J gene TRBJ1-1; D is undetermined. The ends were cut back, 2 bases at V and 3 bases at J, with 13 bases in the middle. CDR1 GTSNPN and CDR2 SVGIG come from the germline V gene (reference sequence). This CDR3 comprises 14 residues. The CDR3 protein is CAWSLSPGDTEAFF. DNA of the CDR3: TGTGCCTGGAGTTTGTCCCCCGGGGACACTGAAGCTTTCTTT.

Regarding this clone: Mismatch with germline at one junction end may stem from a read error. V is TRBV7-9 and J is TRBJ2-7, with TRBD2 as a possible D gene (5 bases). The CDR3 is 14 residues long. Germline V gives CDR1 SEHNR, CDR2 FQNEAQ (reference sequence). CDR3 in amino acids: CSSSLNGKEYEQYF. CDR3 nucleotide sequence: TGTTCCAGCAGCTTAAACGGGAAAGAGTACGAGCAGTACTTC.